This TCR beta chain was sequenced for a study of response to subunit inactivated influenza vaccine. General observations from the study: Few additional T cells are recruited per seasonal influenza vaccination, authors suggested.

As for this clonotype: The target antigen is unknown.

From the RT-PCR reads, TCRdb called clonotypes with MiXCR, one entry per CDR3 protein. In the table there are more than 600,000 distinct CDR3 sequences, roughly 20% of which are singletons. The CDR3 is 14 amino acids. The germline V gene encodes CDR1 SGHRS and CDR2 YFSETQ. With 0 bases clipped from V and 5 bases from J, the junction kept 4 bases outside the gene matches. The J gene is TRBJ2-7, the V gene TRBV5-1; TRBD1 matches 8 bases. The material sequenced was PBMCs from blood, taken 4 to 6 days after vaccination. The receptor comes from a man aged 50 to 59 who received an inactivated influenza vaccine. Here the CDR3 reads CASSLVQGANEQYF. CDR3 sequence (DNA): TGCGCCAGCAGCTTGGTCCAGGGGGCTAACGAGCAGTACTTC.